Below, one TCR beta chain is given with its context. The germline V gene encodes CDR1 MDHEN and CDR2 SYDVKM. This CDR3 is 16 amino acids long. Unmatched junction bases numbered 12, after V lost 4 bases and J lost 6 bases. This sample is drawn from a study of blood T cell repertoires in COVID-19. The data were produced by immunoSEQ multiplex PCR, yet TCRdb's version contains in-frame clones alone and is incomplete. The table records tens of thousands of clones, roughly 83% of them present only once. The receptor comes from a man aged 30 to 45 with COVID-19, enrolled during active disease. Material: peripheral blood. The chain recombines TRBV28 with TRBJ1-5; TRBD1 matches at 7 bases. CDR3 region: CASSSREGARVQPQHF. CDR3 sequence (DNA): TGTGCCAGCAGTTCGCGGGAGGGGGCTAGGGTTCAGCCCCAGCATTTT.